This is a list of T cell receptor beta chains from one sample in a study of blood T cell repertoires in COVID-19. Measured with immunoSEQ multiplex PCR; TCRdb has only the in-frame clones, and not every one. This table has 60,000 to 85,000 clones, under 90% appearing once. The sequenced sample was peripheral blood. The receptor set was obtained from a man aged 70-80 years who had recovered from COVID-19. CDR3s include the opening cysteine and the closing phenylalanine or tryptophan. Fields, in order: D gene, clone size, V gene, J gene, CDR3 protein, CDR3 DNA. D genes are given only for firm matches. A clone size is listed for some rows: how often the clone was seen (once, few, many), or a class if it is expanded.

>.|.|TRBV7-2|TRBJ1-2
CASSRGGDLAGYTF
TGTGCCAGCAGCCGGGGAGGGGATTTGGCTGGCTACACCTTC
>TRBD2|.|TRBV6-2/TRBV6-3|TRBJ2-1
CASSSSRLAGISNEQFF
TGTGCCAGCAGTTCTTCCCGACTAGCGGGAATTTCCAATGAGCAGTTCTTC
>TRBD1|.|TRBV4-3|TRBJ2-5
CASSQDLGDSYQETQYF
TGCGCCAGCAGCCAAGATTTGGGGGACAGCTACCAAGAGACCCAGTACTTC
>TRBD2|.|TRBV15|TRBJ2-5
CATSRDRALAGTQETQYF
TGTGCCACCAGCAGAGATCGGGCGCTAGCGGGAACTCAGGAGACCCAGTACTTC
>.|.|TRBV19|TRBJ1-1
CAIRQGDRNTEAFF
TGTGCCATCAGACAAGGAGACAGGAACACTGAAGCTTTCTTT
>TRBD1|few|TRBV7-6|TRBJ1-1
CASRREPQGVRGTEAFF
TGTGCCAGCAGGCGAGAGCCTCAGGGGGTACGTGGCACTGAAGCTTTCTTT
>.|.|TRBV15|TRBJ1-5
CATTTEGRNQPQHF
TGTGCCACTACGACGGAGGGTCGCAATCAGCCCCAGCATTTT
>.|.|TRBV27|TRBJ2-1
CASSLVGLGGSEQFF
TGTGCCAGCAGTTTAGTAGGGCTGGGAGGTTCGGAGCAGTTCTTC
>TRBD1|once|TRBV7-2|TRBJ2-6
CASSISGTGRSGANVLTF
TGTGCCAGCAGCATATCCGGGACAGGGAGGTCTGGGGCCAACGTCCTGACTTTC
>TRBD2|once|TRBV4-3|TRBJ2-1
CASSQDTGGALNEQFF
TGCGCCAGCAGCCAAGATACGGGGGGGGCGCTGAATGAGCAGTTCTTC
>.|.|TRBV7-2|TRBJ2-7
CASSFEGDQMYEQYF
TGTGCCAGCAGCTTCGAAGGGGATCAAATGTACGAGCAGTACTTC
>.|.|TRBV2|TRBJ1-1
CASSGRGGTEAFF
TGTGCCAGCAGTGGCAGGGGCGGGACTGAAGCTTTCTTT
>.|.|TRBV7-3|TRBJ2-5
CASSPGRQETQYF
TGTGCCAGCAGCCCAGGGAGGCAGGAGACCCAGTACTTC
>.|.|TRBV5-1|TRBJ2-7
CASSLTTGTREQYF
TGCGCCAGCAGCTTGACCACAGGGACCCGAGAGCAGTACTTC
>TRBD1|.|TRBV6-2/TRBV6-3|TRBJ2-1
CASSYSPPGGIYNEQFF
TGTGCCAGCAGTTATTCCCCGCCAGGGGGAATTTACAATGAGCAGTTCTTC
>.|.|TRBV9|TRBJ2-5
CASSTGVGLETQYF
TGTGCCAGCAGCACGGGAGTAGGCTTGGAGACCCAGTACTTC
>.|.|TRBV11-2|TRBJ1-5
CASSLQGEQPQHF
TGTGCCAGCAGCTTACAAGGGGAACAGCCCCAGCATTTT
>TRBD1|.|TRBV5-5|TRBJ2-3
CASSFLQGDTDTQYF
TGTGCCAGCAGCTTTCTACAGGGGGACACAGATACGCAGTATTTT
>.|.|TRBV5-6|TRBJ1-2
CASSTATDLYGYTF
TGTGCCAGCAGCACAGCCACAGACCTCTATGGCTACACCTTC
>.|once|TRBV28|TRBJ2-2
CASRAGQNTGELFF
TGTGCCAGCAGGGCCGGACAGAACACCGGGGAGCTGTTTTTT
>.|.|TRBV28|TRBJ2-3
CASSLGGDTQYF
TGTGCCAGCAGTTTGGGGGGAGATACGCAGTATTTT
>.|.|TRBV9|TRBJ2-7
CASSQSGMGEQYF
TGTGCCAGCAGCCAATCGGGGATGGGCGAGCAGTACTTC
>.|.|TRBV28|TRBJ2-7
CASSPIAEGFHEQYF
TGTGCCAGCAGCCCGATAGCGGAGGGGTTCCACGAGCAGTACTTC
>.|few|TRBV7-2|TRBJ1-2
CASSDRGPTNYGYTF
TGTGCCAGCAGCGACCGCGGCCCCACTAACTATGGCTACACCTTC
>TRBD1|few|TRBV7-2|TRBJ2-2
CASSLARTGGGHGELFF
TGTGCCAGCAGCTTAGCAAGGACAGGGGGAGGTCACGGGGAGCTGTTTTTT
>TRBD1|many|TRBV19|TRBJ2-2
CASSPLFGGTGGTGELFF
TGTGCCAGTAGTCCCCTATTCGGGGGGACAGGGGGTACCGGGGAGCTGTTTTTT
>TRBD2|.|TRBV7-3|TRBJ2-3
CASSLVGLAGGRGTDTQYF
TGTGCCAGCAGCTTAGTAGGGCTAGCGGGGGGGCGAGGCACAGATACGCAGTATTTT
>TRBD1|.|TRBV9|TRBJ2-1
CASSVGLPGTGNNEQFF
TGTGCCAGCAGCGTAGGGCTTCCCGGGACAGGGAACAATGAGCAGTTCTTC
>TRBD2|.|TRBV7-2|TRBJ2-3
CASSLLAGQGTDTQYF
TGTGCCAGCAGCTTACTAGCGGGCCAAGGCACAGATACGCAGTATTTT
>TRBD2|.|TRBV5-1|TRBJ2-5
CASSSRLAGEETQYF
TGCGCCAGCAGCTCTCGACTAGCGGGGGAAGAGACCCAGTACTTC
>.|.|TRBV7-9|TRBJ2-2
CASSFFRGATGELFF
TGTGCCAGCAGCTTCTTCAGGGGCGCCACCGGGGAGCTGTTTTTT